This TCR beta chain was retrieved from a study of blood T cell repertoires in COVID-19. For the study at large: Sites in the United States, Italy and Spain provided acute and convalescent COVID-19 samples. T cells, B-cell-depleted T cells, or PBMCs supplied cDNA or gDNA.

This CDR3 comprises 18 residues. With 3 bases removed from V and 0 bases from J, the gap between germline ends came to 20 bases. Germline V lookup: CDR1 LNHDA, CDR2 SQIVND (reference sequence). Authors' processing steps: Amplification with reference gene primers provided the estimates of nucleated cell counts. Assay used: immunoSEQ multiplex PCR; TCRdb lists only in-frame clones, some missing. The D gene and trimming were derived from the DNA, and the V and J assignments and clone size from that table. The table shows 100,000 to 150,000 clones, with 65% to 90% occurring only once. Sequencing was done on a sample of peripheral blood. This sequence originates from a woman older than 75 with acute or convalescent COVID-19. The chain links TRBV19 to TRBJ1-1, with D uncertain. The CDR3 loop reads CASSIGGSGNVVNTEAFF. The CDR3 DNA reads TGTGCCAGTAGTATTGGTGGATCGGGTAATGTGGTGAACACTGAAGCTTTCTTT.